Shown below are 11 T cell receptor beta chains from a single sample sequenced in a study of Ad26.COV2.S vaccination and SARS-CoV-2 variants. Assay used: immunoSEQ multiplex PCR; TCRdb lists only in-frame clones, some missing. The table records 500,000 or so clones, roughly nine tenths of them present only once. The treatment is: around 19 received Ad26.COV2.S at low or high dose, single or two shots; 5 received placebo; per-sample allocation not given. Sampling took place 63 days after the first vaccine or placebo injection. The sequencing here drew on peripheral blood, taken in a trial of Ad26.COV2.S vaccine versus placebo. Receptors were obtained from a person between 18 and 65 years old who received the Ad26.COV2.S COVID-19 vaccine or a placebo.

V gene TRBV2 combines with J gene TRBJ2-1; D may be TRBD1 (5 bases). This CDR3 spans 13 amino acids. V was trimmed by 8 bases and J by 10 bases, leaving 18 bases between them. Germline CDR1 and CDR2: SNHLY and FYNNEI. The CDR3 loop is CASVSGPLREQFF. CDR3 DNA: TGTGCCAGCGTGTCAGGGCCTCTGAGGGAGCAGTTCTTC.

This rearrangement joins TRBV2 to TRBJ2-7; TRBD2 matches at 9 bases. The germline V gene has CDR1 SNHLY and CDR2 FYNNEI. The CDR3 covers 14 residues. V shed 5 bases, J shed 4 bases, and the junction held 6 bases outside the gene matches. The CDR3 sequence: CASSLGREGYEQYV. Here the CDR3 DNA reads TGTGCCAGCAGTTTGGGGCGGGAGGGGTACGAGCAGTACGTC.

The chain combines TRBV6-5 with TRBJ2-7; D gene ambiguous. V was cut by 6 bases and J by 6 bases, with 9 bases left in between. Looked up from germline, CDR1 is MNHEY and CDR2 is SVGAGI. This CDR3 contains 11 residues. DNA of the CDR3: TGTGCCAGCAGAAATTTCAGCGAGCAGTACTTC. This codes for CASRNFSEQYF.

The gene calls are TRBV27 and TRBJ2-7, with TRBD2 identical over 9 bases. J was trimmed by 0 bases and V by 3 bases; bases with no gene match: 0. Germline values: CDR1 MNHEY, CDR2 SMNVEV (reference sequence). The CDR3 totals 14 residues. The CDR3 protein is CASSFSGSSYEQYV. CDR3 bases: TGTGCCAGCAGTTTTAGCGGGAGCTCCTACGAGCAGTACGTC.

The chain has TRBV3-1 (or the pseudogene TRBV3-2) and TRBJ2-2; D possibly matches TRBD1 or TRBD2 (6 bases each). The CDR3 has 15 residues. V lost 2 bases, J lost 7 bases, and 14 bases lay in between. CDR1 LGHDT and CDR2 YNNKEL come from the germline V gene (reference sequence). CDR3: CASSQTRGGHGELFF. CDR3 sequence (DNA): TGTGCCAGCAGCCAAACCCGTGGGGGGCACGGGGAGCTGTTTTTT.

This chain connects TRBV5-1 to TRBJ2-1, with a possible D match to TRBD2 (7 bases). CDR3 length equals 16 residues. The germline V and J ends were trimmed by 2 bases and 7 bases, with 19 bases remaining between them. CDR1 and CDR2 from the germline V gene are SGHRS and YFSETQ. The DNA for the CDR3 is TGCGCCAGCAGCTTCCTTAGCGGGCCACAGGGAAATGAGCAGTTCTTC. This translates into CASSFLSGPQGNEQFF.

The V and J genes are TRBV7-9 and TRBJ1-1, with 10 bases identical to TRBD1. The CDR3 sequence is 17 residues long. The trim removed 2 bases at V and 1 base at J, leaving 7 bases unmatched. The V gene's germline CDR1 is SEHNR and CDR2 FQNEAQ (reference sequence). The CDR3 sequence: CASSLPGTGASNTEAFF. The CDR3 DNA follows: TGTGCCAGCAGCTTACCTGGGACAGGGGCCTCGAACACTGAAGCTTTCTTT.

The chain links TRBV7-9 to TRBJ2-3; 10 nucleotides line up with TRBD1. Germline assignment: CDR1 SEHNR and CDR2 FQNEAQ (reference sequence). The CDR3 is made up of 16 amino acids. With 7 bases clipped from V and 0 bases from J, the junction kept 7 bases outside the gene matches. Here the CDR3 reads CASIPPGQGSTDTQYF. The CDR3 DNA follows: TGTGCCAGCATCCCCCCGGGACAGGGGAGCACAGATACGCAGTATTTT.

The chain combines TRBV6-1 with TRBJ2-2, with D possibly matching TRBD1 (6 bases). The length of the CDR3 is 15 residues. In germline, CDR1 is MNHNS, CDR2 SASEGT. V was clipped by 2 bases and J by 3 bases, with 10 bases between them. CDR3 in DNA: TGTGCCAGCAGTGAAACAGGGTTGGACACCGGGGAGCTGTTTTTT. It specifies CASSETGLDTGELFF.

The chain combines TRBV18 with TRBJ2-3, with 15 bases identical to TRBD2. The CDR3 covers 17 residues. From germline, CDR1 is KGHSH and CDR2 LQKENI. V lost 5 bases and J lost 2; bases outside the gene matches: 5. This CDR3 is CASSSGTSGGYTDTQYF. The CDR3, as DNA: TGTGCCAGCTCATCCGGGACTAGCGGGGGGTACACAGATACGCAGTATTTT. Full variable domain (outside the CDR3, taken from reference TRBV18 and TRBJ2-3): NAGVMQNPRHLVRRRGQEARLRCSPMKGHSHVYWYRQLPEEGLKFMVYLQKENIIDESGMPKERFSAEFPKEGPSILRIQQVVRGDSAAYFCASSSGTSGGYTDTQYFGPGTRLTVL.

The chain's CDR3 is CASRPGLNTGELFF. CDR3 nucleotide sequence: TGTGCCAGTAGACCTGGACTGAACACCGGGGAGCTGTTTTTT. The chain couples TRBV19 to TRBJ2-2; possible D gene TRBD2, 5 bases. The CDR3 has 14 residues. V shed 6 bases and J shed 1 base, with 9 bases lying between them. CDR1 is LNHDA, CDR2 SQIVND, per germline (reference sequence).